This TCR beta chain was documented in a study of regulatory T cells in long-lasting Graves disease. The CDR3 extends over 13 amino acids. Trimming cost V 5 bases and J 3 bases, with 10 bases left between them. CDR1 is SGHTA, CDR2 FQGNSA, per germline. In building TCR beta libraries, iRepertoire HTBI primers were used together with Arm-PCR of CDR3 regions. TCRdb itself ran the multiplex PCR reads through MiXCR, one entry per CDR3 protein. The repertoire holds a few hundred thousand distinct CDR3 sequences, with about an eighth as singletons. Stated time point: newly diagnosed GD, antithyroid drugs for less than 3 months. From RNA extracted from PBMCs, the TCR library was made. General study findings and limits: Accuracy was possibly reduced by small sample size.

Ten or more counts support this clonotype. Its matching antigen is unknown. This same sample was also taken into another study, of T cells in Graves' hyperthyroidism and ophthalmopathy. That study reports: Researchers defined stable Graves' hyperthyroidism as no ophthalmopathy progression within 18 months.

The starting material was peripheral blood mononuclear cells (PBMCs), obtained at new diagnosis, from a patient treated with antithyroid drugs. The TCR originated in a woman under 30 with Graves disease. The chain is built from TRBV7-2 and TRBJ1-2; possibly TRBD1 for D (5 bases). CDR3 region: CASSRTRDYGYTF. In DNA, the CDR3 is TGTGCCAGCAGCAGGACACGAGACTATGGCTACACCTTC.